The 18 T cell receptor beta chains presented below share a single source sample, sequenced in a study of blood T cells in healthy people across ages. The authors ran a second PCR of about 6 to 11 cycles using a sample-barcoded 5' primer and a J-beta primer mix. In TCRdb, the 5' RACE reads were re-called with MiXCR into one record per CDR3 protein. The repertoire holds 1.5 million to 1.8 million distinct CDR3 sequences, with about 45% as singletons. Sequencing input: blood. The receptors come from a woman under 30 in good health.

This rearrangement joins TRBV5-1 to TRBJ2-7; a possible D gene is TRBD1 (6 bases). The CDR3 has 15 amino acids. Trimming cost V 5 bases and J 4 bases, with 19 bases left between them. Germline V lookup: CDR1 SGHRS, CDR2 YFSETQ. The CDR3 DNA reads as TGCGCCAGCAGAACCGGACGGGCAGGGGATTACGAGCAGTACTTC. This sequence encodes CASRTGRAGDYEQYF.

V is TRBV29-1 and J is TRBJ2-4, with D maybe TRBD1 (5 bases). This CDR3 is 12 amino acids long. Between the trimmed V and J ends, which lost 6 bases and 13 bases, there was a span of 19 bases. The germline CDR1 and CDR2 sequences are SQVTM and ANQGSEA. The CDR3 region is CSVNPPGNEQYF. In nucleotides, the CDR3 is TGCAGCGTCAACCCCCCAGGGAATGAGCAGTACTTC.

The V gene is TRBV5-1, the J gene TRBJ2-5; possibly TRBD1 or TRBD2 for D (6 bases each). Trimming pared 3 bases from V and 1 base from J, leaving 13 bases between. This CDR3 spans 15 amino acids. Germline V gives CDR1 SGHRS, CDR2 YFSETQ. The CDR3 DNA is TGCGCCAGCAGCTCCCTAGGGGGGTCCCAAGAGACCCAGTACTTC. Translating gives CASSSLGGSQETQYF.

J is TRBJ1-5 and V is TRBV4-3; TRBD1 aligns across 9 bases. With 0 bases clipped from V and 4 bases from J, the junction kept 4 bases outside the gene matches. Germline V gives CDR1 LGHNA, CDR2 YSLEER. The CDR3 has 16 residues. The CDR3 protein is CASSQDRTGVNQPQHF. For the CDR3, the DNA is TGCGCCAGCAGCCAAGATCGGACAGGGGTGAATCAGCCCCAGCATTTT.

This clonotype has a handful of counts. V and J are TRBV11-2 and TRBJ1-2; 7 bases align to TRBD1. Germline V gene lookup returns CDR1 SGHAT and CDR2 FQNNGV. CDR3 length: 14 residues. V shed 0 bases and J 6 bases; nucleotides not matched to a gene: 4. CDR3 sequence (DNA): TGTGCCAGCAGCTTAGATAGAGGGGGCGATGGCTACACCTTC. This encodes CASSLDRGGDGYTF.

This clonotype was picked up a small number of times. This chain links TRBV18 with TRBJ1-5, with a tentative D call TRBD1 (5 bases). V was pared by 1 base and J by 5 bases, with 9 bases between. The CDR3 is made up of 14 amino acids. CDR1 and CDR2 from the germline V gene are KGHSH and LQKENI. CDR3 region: CASSPQKGYQPQHF. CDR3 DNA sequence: TGTGCCAGCTCACCACAGAAGGGGTATCAGCCCCAGCATTTT.

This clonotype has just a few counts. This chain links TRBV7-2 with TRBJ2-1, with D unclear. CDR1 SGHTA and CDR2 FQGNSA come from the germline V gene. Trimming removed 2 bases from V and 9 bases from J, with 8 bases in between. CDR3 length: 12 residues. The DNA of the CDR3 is TGTGCCAGCAGCTTATTAGCACTTGAGCAGTTCTTC. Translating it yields CASSLLALEQFF.

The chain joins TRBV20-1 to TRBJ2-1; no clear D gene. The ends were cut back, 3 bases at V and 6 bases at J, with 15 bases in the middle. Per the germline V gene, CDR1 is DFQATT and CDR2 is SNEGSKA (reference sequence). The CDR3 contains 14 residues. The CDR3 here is CSASRGKAVNEQFF. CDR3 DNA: TGCAGTGCTAGCCGCGGAAAGGCGGTCAATGAGCAGTTCTTC.

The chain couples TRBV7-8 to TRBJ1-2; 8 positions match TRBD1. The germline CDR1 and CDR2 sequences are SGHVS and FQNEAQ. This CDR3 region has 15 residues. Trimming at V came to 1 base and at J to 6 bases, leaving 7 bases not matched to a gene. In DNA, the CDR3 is TGTGCCAGCAGCTTAGGAATAGGACAGGGAAATGGCTACACCTTC. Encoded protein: CASSLGIGQGNGYTF.

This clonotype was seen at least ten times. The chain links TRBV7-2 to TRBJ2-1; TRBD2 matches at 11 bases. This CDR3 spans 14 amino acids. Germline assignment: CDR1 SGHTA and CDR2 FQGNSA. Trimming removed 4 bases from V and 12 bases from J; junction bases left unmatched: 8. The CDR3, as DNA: TGTGCCAGCAGCTCGACTAGCGGGGAAGGGGTGCAGTTCTTC. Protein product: CASSSTSGEGVQFF.

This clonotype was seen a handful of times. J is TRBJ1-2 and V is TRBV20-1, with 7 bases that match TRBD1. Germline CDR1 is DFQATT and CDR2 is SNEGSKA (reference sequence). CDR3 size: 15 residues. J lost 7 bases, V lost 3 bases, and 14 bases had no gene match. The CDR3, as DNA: TGCAGTGCTAGTAAGGTGGCAGGGGGTGATCTTGGCTACACCTTC. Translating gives CSASKVAGGDLGYTF.

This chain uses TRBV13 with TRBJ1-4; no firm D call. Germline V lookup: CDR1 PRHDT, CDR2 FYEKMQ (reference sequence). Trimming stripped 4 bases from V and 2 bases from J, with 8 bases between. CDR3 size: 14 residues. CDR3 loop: CASSSLGTNEKLFF. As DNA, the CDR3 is TGTGCCAGCAGCTCTCTAGGGACTAATGAAAAACTGTTTTTT.

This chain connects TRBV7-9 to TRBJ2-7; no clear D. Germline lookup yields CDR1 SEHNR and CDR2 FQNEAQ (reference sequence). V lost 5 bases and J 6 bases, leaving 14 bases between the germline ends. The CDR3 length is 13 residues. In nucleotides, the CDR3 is TGTGCCAGCAGCCTCAAGGTAGGCGGCGAGCAGTACTTC. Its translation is CASSLKVGGEQYF. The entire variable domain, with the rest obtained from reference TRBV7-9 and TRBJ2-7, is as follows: DTGVSQNPRHKITKRGQNVTFRCDPISEHNRLYWYRQTLGQGPEFLTYFQNEAQLEKSRLLSDRFSAERPKGSFSTLEIQRTEQGDSAMYLCASSLKVGGEQYFGPGTRLTVT.

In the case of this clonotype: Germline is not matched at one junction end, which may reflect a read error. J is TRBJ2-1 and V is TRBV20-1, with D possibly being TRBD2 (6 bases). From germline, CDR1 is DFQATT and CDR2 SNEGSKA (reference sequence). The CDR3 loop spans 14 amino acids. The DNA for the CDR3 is TGCAGTGTTAGAGATGGCGGGACCTACAATGAGCAGTTCTTC. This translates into CSVRDGGTYNEQFF.

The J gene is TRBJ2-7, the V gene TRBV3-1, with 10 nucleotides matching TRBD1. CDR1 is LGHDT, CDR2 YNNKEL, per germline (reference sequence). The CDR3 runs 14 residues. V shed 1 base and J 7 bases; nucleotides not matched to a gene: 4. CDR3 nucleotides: TGTGCCAGCAGCCAAGGCCGGGACAGGGGTGAGCAGTACTTC. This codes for CASSQGRDRGEQYF.

CDR3: CSAVGGFPYEQYF. Written as DNA, the CDR3 is TGCAGTGCAGTAGGTGGGTTTCCCTACGAGCAGTACTTC. The chain carries TRBV20-1 and TRBJ2-7; D ambiguous. Germline values: CDR1 DFQATT, CDR2 SNEGSKA (reference sequence). CDR3 length equals 13 residues. V lost 6 bases to trimming and J lost 2 bases, with 14 bases between them.

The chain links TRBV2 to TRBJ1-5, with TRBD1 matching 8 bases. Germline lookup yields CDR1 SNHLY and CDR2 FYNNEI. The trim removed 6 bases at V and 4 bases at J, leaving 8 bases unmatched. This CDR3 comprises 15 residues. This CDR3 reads CASRDGQGTNQPQHF. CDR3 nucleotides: TGTGCCAGCAGGGATGGACAGGGAACTAATCAGCCCCAGCATTTT.

The CDR3 here is CASSLGSATNYGYTF. The CDR3 nucleotides read TGTGCCAGCAGCTTAGGGTCGGCAACTAACTATGGCTACACCTTC. The chain has TRBV7-9 and TRBJ1-2; D ambiguous. The germline gives CDR1 SEHNR, CDR2 FQNEAQ (reference sequence). Between the trimmed V and J ends, which lost 1 base and 0 bases, there was a span of 9 bases. This CDR3 is 15 amino acids long.